This T cell receptor beta chain stems from a study of T cells in tumors after PD-1 blockade. Turning to the study itself: Prior checkpoint blockade, systemic immunosuppressant use, or anti-cancer therapy within 4 weeks excluded patients. Daily vismodegib 150 mg continued in a subset of anti-PD-1-treated patients.

Sequencing used immunoSEQ multiplex PCR; TCRdb keeps in-frame clones, though not all of them. The sample shows about 25,000 clones, about 82% of them seen only once. Template: tumor biopsy or peripheral blood genomic DNA, about 616-6,004 ng per sample. The CDR3 is 13 residues long. The ends were cut back, 4 bases at V and 3 bases at J, with 9 bases in the middle. The receptor was isolated from a human donor with basal cell carcinoma. The source was PBMCs, collected after anti-PD-1 treatment. The V gene is TRBV12-3 or TRBV12-4, the J gene TRBJ1-2, with D possibly being TRBD1 (5 bases). In DNA, the CDR3 is TGTGCCAGCAGTTCGGGACGGGACTATGGCTACACCTTC. As protein: CASSSGRDYGYTF.